These 17 T cell receptor beta chains were sequenced from one sample in a study of blood T cells in healthy people across ages. A second PCR of 7 to 11 cycles used a sample-barcoded 5' primer and a J-beta primer mix. TCRdb re-called the 5' RACE reads with MiXCR, one entry per CDR3 protein. This table has roughly 500,000 distinct CDR3 sequences, about 26% appearing once. The sequenced material came from blood. These receptors were taken from a woman in her 70s in good health.

Concerning this clonotype: The CDR3 does not end in the conserved phenylalanine or tryptophan, so this is likely a read error. The chain links TRBV5-1 to TRBJ2-5; possible D gene TRBD1, 6 bases. Trimming left V 5 bases short and J 3 bases short, with 14 bases between. The CDR3 length is 14 residues. Germline CDR1 reads SGHRS; CDR2 reads YFSETQ. The CDR3 nucleotides read TGCGCCAGCAGTATGGACAGAGCCGAAGAGACCCAGTACCTC. Its translation: CASSMDRAEETQYL.

J is TRBJ2-5 and V is TRBV7-2, with a possible D match to TRBD2 (6 bases). The germline gives CDR1 SGHTA, CDR2 FQGNSA. V lost 1 base, J lost 4 bases, and 13 bases lay in between. This CDR3 has 15 amino acids. This CDR3 is CASSLGSGGTETQYF. The DNA for the CDR3 is TGTGCCAGCAGCTTAGGAAGTGGGGGGACAGAGACCCAGTACTTC. Full variable domain (outside the CDR3, taken from reference TRBV7-2 and TRBJ2-5): GAGVSQSPSNKVTEKGKDVELRCDPISGHTALYWYRQSLGQGLEFLIYFQGNSAPDKSGLPSDRFSAERTGGSVSTLTIQRTQQEDSAVYLCASSLGSGGTETQYFGPGTRLLVL.

The V and J genes are TRBV29-1 and TRBJ1-1; tentatively, D is TRBD1 (6 bases). CDR1 and CDR2 from the germline V gene are SQVTM and ANQGSEA. V lost 5 bases and J 2 bases, leaving 12 bases between the germline ends. This CDR3 has 13 amino acids. CDR3 nucleotides: TGCAGCGTTTCCGAGGGGGGTAACACTGAAGCTTTCTTT. It translates to CSVSEGGNTEAFF.

The rearrangement uses TRBV9 and TRBJ2-1; D might be TRBD1 (6 bases). Germline V CDR1 and CDR2: SGDLS, YYNGEE. V dropped 2 bases and J dropped 4 bases, with 13 bases sitting between them. This CDR3 region has 15 residues. The DNA for the CDR3 is TGTGCCAGCAGCGTCCGGGACATATCGTACAATGAGCAGTTCTTC. Its translation is CASSVRDISYNEQFF. The variable domain in full, with the rest retrieved from reference TRBV9 and TRBJ2-1, is DSGVTQTPKHLITATGQRVTLRCSPRSGDLSVYWYQQSLDQGLQFLIQYYNGEERAKGNILERFSAQQFPDLHSELNLSSLELGDSALYFCASSVRDISYNEQFFGPGTRLTVL.

A note on this clonotype: The junction does not match germline at one end; this may be a read error. The chain couples TRBV10-2 to TRBJ2-3; either TRBD1 or TRBD2 may fit D (5 bases each). The CDR3 has 13 amino acids. Looked up from germline, CDR1 is WSHSY and CDR2 is SAAADI. This chain's CDR3 is CASSPGRTDTQYF. The DNA of the CDR3 is TGCGCCAGCAGTCCGGGACGAACAGATACGCAGTACTTT.

The rearrangement joins TRBV5-1 to TRBJ1-2; tentative D call: TRBD1 (6 bases). Trimming took off 4 bases at V and 3 bases at J, with 10 bases between the two ends. Germline V gives CDR1 SGHRS, CDR2 YFSETQ. The CDR3 has 13 residues. CDR3 sequence reads: CASSAQGDYGYTF. CDR3 DNA sequence: TGCGCCAGCAGCGCACAGGGTGACTATGGCTACACCTTC.

This clonotype was detected a few times. J is TRBJ1-1 and V is TRBV7-2; D gene unclear. V shed 3 bases and J shed 5 bases, with 7 bases lying between them. Germline V gives CDR1 SGHTA, CDR2 FQGNSA. CDR3 length: 12 amino acids. CDR3 coding DNA: TGTGCCAGCAGCTTCCGGGAAACTGAAGCTTTCTTT. It encodes CASSFRETEAFF. Using reference TRBV7-2 and TRBJ1-1 for the parts outside the CDR3, the full variable domain is GAGVSQSPSNKVTEKGKDVELRCDPISGHTALYWYRQSLGQGLEFLIYFQGNSAPDKSGLPSDRFSAERTGGSVSTLTIQRTQQEDSAVYLCASSFRETEAFFGQGTRLTVV.

This clonotype was recorded a few times. V usage is TRBV4-3 and J usage is TRBJ1-2; 7 bases agree with TRBD1. The CDR3 is 15 residues long. J gave up 3 bases and V 2 bases, and 6 bases lay outside the gene matches. Germline-derived CDR1 and CDR2 are LGHNA and YSLEER. The CDR3 nucleotides are TGCGCCAGCAGCCAAAGAATTACAGGGGACTATGGCTACACCTTC. It is translated as CASSQRITGDYGYTF.

This clonotype showed up just a few times. J is TRBJ1-3 and V is TRBV9, with a weak D call TRBD1 (6 bases). This CDR3 is built from 18 residues. V shed 4 bases and J shed 5 bases, with 25 bases lying between them. From germline, CDR1 is SGDLS and CDR2 YYNGEE. The CDR3 DNA is TGTGCCAGCAGCCCCGAACCCGATACAGGGACCAGACGAAACACCATATATTTT. Translating it yields CASSPEPDTGTRRNTIYF.

The chain recombines TRBV4-2 with TRBJ1-3; D ambiguous. The CDR3 extends over 14 amino acids. Trimming stripped 9 bases from V and 0 bases from J, with 12 bases between. CDR1 LGHNA and CDR2 YNFKEQ come from the germline V gene. CDR3 in amino acids: CASSAGYSGNTIYF. CDR3 sequence (DNA): TGTGCCAGTTCGGCGGGGTACTCTGGAAACACCATATATTTT.

This chain links TRBV24-1 with TRBJ1-5; 8 positions match TRBD1. The CDR3 runs to 15 residues. CDR1 and CDR2 (germline): KGHDR, SFDVKD. The V gene end was trimmed by 4 bases and the J gene end by 7 bases; junction bases not matched to a gene: 8. The CDR3 loop reads CATSDGQGHGQPQHF. For the CDR3, the DNA is TGTGCCACCAGTGACGGACAGGGACACGGACAGCCCCAGCATTTT.

In this sample, this clonotype turned up a few times. This chain connects TRBV7-9 to TRBJ1-3, with 7 bases matching TRBD1. Germline V gives CDR1 SEHNR, CDR2 FQNEAQ (reference sequence). The ends lost 5 bases at V and 0 bases at J; junction bases unmatched: 1. The CDR3 is 14 residues long. The CDR3, as DNA: TGTGCCAGCAGCCGGGACAGCTCTGGAAACACCATATATTTT. This gives the protein CASSRDSSGNTIYF.

The gene calls are TRBV7-3 and TRBJ2-4, with unresolved D. CDR1 is SGHTA and CDR2 is FQGTGA in the germline V gene. CDR3 length: 15 residues. Trimming left V 5 bases short and J 1 base short, with 12 bases between. In DNA, the CDR3 is TGTGCCAGCAGCCCGGCCAACGGGGCCAAAAACATTCAGTACTTC. Amino acid sequence: CASSPANGAKNIQYF.

This clonotype was seen ten or more times. The chain has TRBV7-6 and TRBJ1-4; D might be TRBD1 (6 bases). V was clipped by 2 bases and J by 12 bases, with 13 bases between them. The length of the CDR3 is 13 residues. The germline V gene encodes CDR1 SGHVS and CDR2 FNYEAQ. The CDR3 nucleotides read TGTGCCAGCAGCTTATTTCTAGAGGGGGAACTGTTTTTT. Amino acids: CASSLFLEGELFF.

This rearrangement joins TRBV6-5 to TRBJ2-2; 8 nucleotides match TRBD1. The junction had 3 bases not matched to a gene; V was cut back by 3 bases and J by 3 bases. This CDR3 is built from 15 residues. Looked up from germline, CDR1 is MNHEY and CDR2 is SVGAGI. CDR3 amino acids: CASSYGQGYTGELFF. CDR3 DNA: TGTGCCAGCAGTTATGGACAGGGCTACACCGGGGAGCTGTTTTTT.

This clonotype showed up just a few times. A read error may account for a junction end that differs from germline. CDR3 bases: TGTGCCAGCTCACCACCGATAGCGGAGTACAATGAGCAGTCCTTC. Protein sequence: CASSPPIAEYNEQSF. This sequence joins TRBV18 and TRBJ2-5, with D possibly TRBD2 on 6 matching bases. Germline V gene sequence: CDR1 KGHSH, CDR2 LQKENI. CDR3 size: 15 residues.

V usage is TRBV5-1 and J usage is TRBJ2-1, with D unclear. Per germline, CDR1 SGHRS and CDR2 YFSETQ. The CDR3 runs 14 residues. V shed 0 bases and J shed 7 bases, with 11 bases lying between them. The CDR3 DNA is TGCGCCAGCAGCTTGGATCCGGTTTTAAATGAGCAGTTCTTC. This sequence encodes CASSLDPVLNEQFF.